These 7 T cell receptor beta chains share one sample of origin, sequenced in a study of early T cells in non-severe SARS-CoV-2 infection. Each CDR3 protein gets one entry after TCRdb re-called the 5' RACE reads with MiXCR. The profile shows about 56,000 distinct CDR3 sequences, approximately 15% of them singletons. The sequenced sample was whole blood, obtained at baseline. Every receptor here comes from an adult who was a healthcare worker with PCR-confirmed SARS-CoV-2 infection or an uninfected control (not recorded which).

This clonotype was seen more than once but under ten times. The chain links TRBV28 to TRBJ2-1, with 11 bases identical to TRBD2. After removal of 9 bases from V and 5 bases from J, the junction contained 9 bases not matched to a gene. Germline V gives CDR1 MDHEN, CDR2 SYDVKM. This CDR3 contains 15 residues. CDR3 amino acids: CASNTPGLADNEQFF. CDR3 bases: TGTGCCAGTAATACCCCGGGACTAGCGGACAATGAGCAGTTCTTC.

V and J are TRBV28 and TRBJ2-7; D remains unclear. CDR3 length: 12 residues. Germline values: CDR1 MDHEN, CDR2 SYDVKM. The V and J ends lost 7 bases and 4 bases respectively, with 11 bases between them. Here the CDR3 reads CASNVAGYEQYF. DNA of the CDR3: TGTGCCAGCAATGTAGCAGGATACGAGCAGTACTTC.

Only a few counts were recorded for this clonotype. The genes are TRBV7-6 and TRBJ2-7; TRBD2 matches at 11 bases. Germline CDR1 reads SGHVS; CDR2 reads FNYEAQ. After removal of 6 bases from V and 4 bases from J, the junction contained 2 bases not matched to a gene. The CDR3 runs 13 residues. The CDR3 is CASSGTSGYEQYF. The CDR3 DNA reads TGTGCCAGCAGTGGGACTAGCGGTTACGAGCAGTACTTC.

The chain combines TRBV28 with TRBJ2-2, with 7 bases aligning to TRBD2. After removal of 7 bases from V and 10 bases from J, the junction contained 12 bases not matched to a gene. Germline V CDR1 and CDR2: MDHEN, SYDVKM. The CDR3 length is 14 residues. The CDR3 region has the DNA TGTGCCAGCAAACCTTACGCGGGAGTTTTGGAGCTGTTTTTT. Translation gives CASKPYAGVLELFF.

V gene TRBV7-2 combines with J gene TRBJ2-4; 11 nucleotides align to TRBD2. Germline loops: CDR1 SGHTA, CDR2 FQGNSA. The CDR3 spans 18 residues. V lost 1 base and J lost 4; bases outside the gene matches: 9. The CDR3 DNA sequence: TGTGCCAGCAGCTTAGTGTCCTTAGCGGGGGGGCCGAAAAACATTCAGTACTTC. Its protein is CASSLVSLAGGPKNIQYF.

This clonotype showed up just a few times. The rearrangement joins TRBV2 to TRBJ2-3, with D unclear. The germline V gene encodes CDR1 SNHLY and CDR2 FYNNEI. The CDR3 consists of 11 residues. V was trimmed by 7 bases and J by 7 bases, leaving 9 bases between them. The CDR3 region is CASTLTYTQYF. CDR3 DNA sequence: TGTGCCAGCACCCTGACATATACGCAGTATTTT.

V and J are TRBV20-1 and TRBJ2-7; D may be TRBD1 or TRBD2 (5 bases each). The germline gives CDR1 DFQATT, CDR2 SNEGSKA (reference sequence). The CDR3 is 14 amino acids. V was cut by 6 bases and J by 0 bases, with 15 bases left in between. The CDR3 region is CSAAVEGTSYEQYF. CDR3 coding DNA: TGCAGTGCAGCGGTTGAGGGGACCTCCTACGAGCAGTACTTC.